This TCR beta chain was identified during a study of T-cell reconstitution after alpha-beta-depleted transplantation in children. Germline V CDR1 and CDR2: SGDLS, YYNGEE. The CDR3 covers 16 residues. The V and J ends lost 0 bases and 3 bases respectively, with 16 bases between them. For this clonotype: Antigen specificity is unknown.

During its preparation, the TCRbeta library received unique molecular identifiers. MiXCR was run by TCRdb on the PCR reads, yielding one entry per CDR3 protein. The sample has fewer than 250,000 distinct CDR3 sequences; 6.5% to 9% are singletons. Study-wide findings and caveats: Diversity of TCRbeta at day 60 was high in some patients, arising from surviving recipient T cells and thymic progenitors. Alpha-beta T cells present about two months after transplant were reported to originate from several hundred expanded graft clones.

Sequencing was performed on PBMCs, mostly from graft donor cells, taken 180 days after TCRalphabeta/CD19-depleted stem cell transplant. This TCR derives from a male patient under 18 who had a stem cell transplant for acute lymphoblastic leukemia, so the T cells may come from the graft donor. J is TRBJ2-7 and V is TRBV9, with a possible D match to TRBD1 (6 bases). The CDR3 loop is CASSVERSGDVYEQYF. DNA of the CDR3: TGTGCCAGCAGCGTAGAACGGTCAGGGGATGTCTACGAGCAGTACTTC.